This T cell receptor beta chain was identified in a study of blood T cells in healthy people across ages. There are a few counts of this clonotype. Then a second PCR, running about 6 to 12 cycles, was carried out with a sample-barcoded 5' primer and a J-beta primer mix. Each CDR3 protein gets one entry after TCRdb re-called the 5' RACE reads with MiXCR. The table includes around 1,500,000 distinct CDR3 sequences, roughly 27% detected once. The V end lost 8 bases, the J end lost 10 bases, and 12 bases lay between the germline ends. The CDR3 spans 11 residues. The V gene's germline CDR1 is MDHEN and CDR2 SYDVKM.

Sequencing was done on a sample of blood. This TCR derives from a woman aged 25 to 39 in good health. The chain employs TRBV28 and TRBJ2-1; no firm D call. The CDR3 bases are TGTGCCAGCCGAGGCGTTGAGGAGCAGTTCTTC. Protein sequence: CASRGVEEQFF.